Sequencing of this TCR beta chain was carried out in a study of blood T cell repertoires in COVID-19. Study background: The samples span acute and convalescent COVID-19 from the United States, Italy and Spain.

Those who participated ranged in age from roughly 18 to 90 years and resided in about 24 US areas. Allocation to cohorts depended on clinical history reported by the participants. Generated by immunoSEQ multiplex PCR, the TCRdb table keeps only in-frame clones and is missing some. The table lists approximately 200,000 clones, approximately 88% of them singletons. The TCR originated in a young man with acute COVID-19. The sequencing sample was made of PBMCs or T cells enriched from blood (not recorded which).

DNA for the CDR3: TGTGCCAGCTCACAGACAGGGAACTATGGCTACACCTTC. Its protein is CASSQTGNYGYTF. The J gene is TRBJ1-2, the V gene TRBV18; 7 bases map to TRBD1. Looked up from germline, CDR1 is KGHSH and CDR2 is LQKENI. The CDR3 has 13 residues. Germline trimming cut 4 bases from V and 2 bases from J; bases unmatched to any gene: 1.